Listed below are T cell receptor beta chains from one sample, sequenced in a study of a mutant IDH1 vaccine in newly diagnosed glioma. Libraries were prepared by immunoSEQ multiplex PCR; TCRdb keeps only in-frame clonotypes and omits some of them. Of 70,000 or so clones in the sample, 70% to 90% were seen once. Their cognate antigens are unknown. This specimen was PBMCs, taken from a glioma patient whose treatment included an IDH1 peptide vaccine. These receptors all come from a man in his thirties or forties with glioma. Each CDR3 is given without its conserved first and last residue.

v_call	j_call	cdr3_aa
TRBV5-1	TRBJ1-4	ASSPGSATNEKLF
TRBV6-1	TRBJ2-1	ASSLGTGYRNEQF
TRBV9	TRBJ1-6	ASQGGAMDNSPLH
TRBV7-8	TRBJ2-7	ASSFSIGYEQY
TRBV2	TRBJ2-7	ASSASGRSHEQY
TRBV19	TRBJ1-5	ASSPTRGGNQPQH
TRBV6-5	TRBJ1-2	ASSYSRSSRGYT
TRBV6-6	TRBJ1-2	ASSPSGQLYGYT
TRBV6-5	TRBJ1-3	ASSYSRGSGNTIY
TRBV4-2	TRBJ1-2	ASRQHTDANYGYT
TRBV5-4	TRBJ1-6	ASSPDTYSPLH
TRBV28	TRBJ2-2	ASEMGRGAGELF
TRBV11-1	TRBJ2-3	ASSQNQGANTQY
TRBV5-1	TRBJ2-5	ASSLVSNQETQY
TRBV28	TRBJ2-1	ASSFNGPSYNEQF
TRBV19	TRBJ2-1	ASTSRMRQGGNEQF
TRBV5-5	TRBJ2-2	ASSPFEGGPARELF
TRBV9	TRBJ1-2	ASSVGDRSNYGYT
TRBV5-8	TRBJ1-5	ASLPKGQGYGQPQH
TRBV9	TRBJ1-4	ASSPHGRGLDEKLF
TRBV6-5	TRBJ1-2	ASSSGRAYGYT
TRBV29-1	TRBJ2-5	SVEDHLQETQY